This TCR beta chain was found in a study of naive and memory T cell subsets. Study-wide findings and caveats: Possibly reflecting memory cells re-expressing CD45RA, a few larger clonotypes occurred in naive repertoires, especially CD8.

This clonotype appeared a few times. Its antigen is not known. Two oligonucleotides, mixed equimolar, formed the beta constant-region primer covering TRBC1 and TRBC2. Ligated cDNA was amplified by four rounds of PCR with nested alpha and beta constant-region primers and SP2. TCRdb called the UMI-ligation and nested PCR reads again in MiXCR, with one record for every CDR3 protein. The table lists around 160,000 distinct CDR3 sequences, over 20% of them singletons. Trimming took 1 base from V and 4 from J; bases not matched to a gene: 17. The CDR3 totals 20 residues. CDR1 is MDHEN, CDR2 SYDVKM, per germline.

Sample: naive CD4+ T cells from blood. The chain couples TRBV28 to TRBJ1-4; 8 bases line up with TRBD1. This clonotype originated in a human donor in good health. The CDR3 DNA is TGTGCCAGCAGTTTATTTCACCTCCGGGACAGGAGCACTCTTAATGAAAAACTGTTTTTT. Translation gives CASSLFHLRDRSTLNEKLFF. The entire variable domain, with the rest obtained from reference TRBV28 and TRBJ1-4, is as follows: DVKVTQSSRYLVKRTGEKVFLECVQDMDHENMFWYRQDPGLGLRLIYFSYDVKMKEKGDIPEGYSVSREKKERFSLILESASTNQTSMYLCASSLFHLRDRSTLNEKLFFGSGTQLSVL.